Described below is a single T cell receptor beta chain sequence and its context. This entry comes from a study of blood T cell repertoires in COVID-19. Trimming at V came to 5 bases and at J to 3 bases, leaving 9 bases not matched to a gene. The germline V gene encodes CDR1 PRHDT and CDR2 FYEKMQ (reference sequence). The CDR3 runs 15 residues. Which cohort a participant joined came from the clinical history participants gave. Clones were read by immunoSEQ multiplex PCR, and TCRdb kept only the in-frame ones, dropping some. The sample has almost 85,000 clones, roughly 89% seen once. The receptor's source is a woman in her fifties or sixties with acute COVID-19. The V call is TRBV13, the J call TRBJ2-7, with TRBD1 identical over 8 bases. The sequencing input was PBMCs or T cells enriched from blood (not recorded which). CDR3: CASSPPGQGNYEQYF. CDR3 sequence (DNA): TGTGCCAGCAGCCCCCCCGGACAGGGCAACTACGAGCAGTACTTC.